This TCR beta chain is drawn from a study of T cells after yellow fever vaccination. Study overall: In the case of low-cell-number fractions, SMART-Seq v4 Ultra Low Input was used for preparation.

The study's findings and limits: Secondary responses were weaker yet peaked faster, day 5 versus 15.

This CDR3 comprises 15 residues. The V gene's germline CDR1 is LNHDA and CDR2 SQIVND (reference sequence). Losses at the gene ends were 0 bases for V and 8 bases for J; bases not matched to a gene: 8. They built TCR cDNA with 5'RACE template switching, a step that put in a universal primer site and UMIs. TCRdb passed the 5' RACE reads through MiXCR, listing each CDR3 protein once. Of under 600,000 distinct CDR3 sequences listed, 20% to 25% are singletons. For this clonotype: The antigen is undetermined.

Sequencing was performed on PBMCs, taken roughly 20 days after the first yellow fever vaccination. This sequence originates from a man younger than 35 who received the YFV17D yellow fever vaccine. This chain uses TRBV19 with TRBJ1-2; TRBD1 agrees at 8 bases. This CDR3 is CASSIDRQGAGGYTF. The DNA of the CDR3 is TGTGCCAGTAGTATAGATCGGCAGGGGGCAGGAGGCTACACCTTC.